This T cell receptor beta chain was documented in a study of blood T cell repertoires in COVID-19. The assay was immunoSEQ multiplex PCR, and TCRdb's table has in-frame clones only and misses some. The sample lists over 130,000 clones, 77% occurring once. The CDR3 has 15 residues. CDR1 is SGHRS, CDR2 YFSETQ, per germline. The V end lost 0 bases, the J end lost 4 bases, and 13 bases lay between the germline ends. This clone was picked up a small number of times. Sequencing input: peripheral blood. This clonotype was sampled from a woman aged 45-65 years with active or convalescent COVID-19. The chain uses TRBV5-1 and TRBJ1-1; tentatively, D is TRBD1 (5 bases). The DNA for the CDR3 is TGCGCCAGCAGCTTGGGGGGCGCTAGGGGCACTGAAGCTTTCTTT. It translates to CASSLGGARGTEAFF. Looking up the rest from reference TRBV5-1 and TRBJ1-1 gives the full variable domain: KAGVTQTPRYLIKTRGQQVTLSCSPISGHRSVSWYQQTPGQGLQFLFEYFSETQRNKGNFPGRFSGRQFSNSRSEMNVSTLELGDSALYLCASSLGGARGTEAFFGQGTRLTVV.